This T cell receptor beta chain comes out of a study of cytomegalovirus exposure and HLA in healthy donors. Study as a whole: Of around 400 genotyped donors, 81% grouped in the Caucasian-associated ancestry cluster.

Per the germline V gene, CDR1 is SQVTM and CDR2 is ANQGSEA. Trimming took 4 bases from V and 3 from J, leaving 18 bases between them. The CDR3 consists of 15 residues. On this clone itself: Its antigen is as yet unknown.

General study points: Some segments of the V type, notably TRBV6-2 and TRBV6-3, were excluded as indistinguishable. It was reported that the classifier diagnosed cytomegalovirus status with high specificity and sensitivity in both the original and validation cohorts.

60 Vbeta and 13 Jbeta primers were used in PCR. TCRdb's copy holds only in-frame clones and misses some; the assay was immunoSEQ multiplex PCR. The sample comprises around 130,000 clones, about four fifths of which are singletons, and approximately 4% rests with the top ten. The TCR sequence derives from a woman between 35 and 50 years old in good health and CMV-seronegative. Specimen: PBMCs. The chain joins TRBV29-1 to TRBJ2-5; no reliable D call. CDR3 protein: CSVVPPKTGEETQYF. CDR3 in DNA: TGCAGCGTTGTCCCCCCTAAGACTGGAGAAGAGACCCAGTACTTC.